These T cell receptor beta chains were read from a single sample in a study of molecular identifiers for immune sequencing clone quantification. One entry per CDR3 protein, called by TCRdb with MiXCR from the PCR reads. Among 250,000 to 400,000 distinct CDR3 sequences listed, 20% to 25% were seen once. The specimen sequenced was naive CD8+ T cells from blood, with Jurkat cell RNA spiked in. These receptors all stem from a human donor in good health. Some libraries in this study had Jurkat cell RNA spiked in. Both conserved end residues are part of each CDR3. Each record gives: J gene, V gene, clone size, D gene, CDR3 protein, CDR3 DNA. A D gene is named only where the DNA matches it firmly. Where a row states a size, it is once, few, many or the class of an expanded clone; other rows omit it.

TRBJ1-5	TRBV25-1	once	TRBD1	CASSPGQGLRPQHF	TGTGCCAGCAGTCCGGGACAGGGTCTGCGGCCCCAGCATTTC
TRBJ1-1	TRBV20-1	many	NA	CSARAPGPTYNTEAFF	TGCAGTGCTAGAGCTCCGGGACCGACCTACAACACTGAAGCTTTCTTT
TRBJ2-7	TRBV7-8	NA	TRBD1	CASSLAFLTGGIHEQYF	TGTGCCAGCAGCTTAGCGTTTTTAACAGGGGGTATACACGAGCAGTACTTC
TRBJ2-7	TRBV4-3	NA	NA	CASSQDAGPYEQYF	TGCGCCAGCAGCCAAGATGCAGGACCCTACGAGCAGTACTTC
TRBJ2-3	TRBV10-3	few	NA	CAISEVAARPTDTQYF	TGTGCCATCAGTGAAGTGGCGGCCAGACCCACAGATACGCAGTATTTT
TRBJ1-5	TRBV4-1	many	NA	CASSQGNQPQHF	TGCGCCAGCAGCCAAGGAAATCAGCCCCAGCATTTT
TRBJ1-1	TRBV28	few	NA	CASSILGTTEAFF	TGTGCCAGCAGTATTTTAGGGACGACTGAAGCTTTCTTT
TRBJ2-5	TRBV6-5	many	NA	CASSQGPEGTQYF	TGTGCCAGCAGTCAAGGACCGGAGGGGACCCAGTACTTC
TRBJ1-2	TRBV9	many	NA	CASSASGTYGYTF	TGTGCCAGCAGCGCGTCAGGTACCTATGGCTACACCTTC
TRBJ1-6	TRBV4-2	many	NA	CASSQDYGTNSPLHF	TGTGCCAGCAGCCAAGATTATGGAACGAATTCACCCCTCCACTTT
TRBJ2-2	TRBV27	many	NA	CASSLSREAGELFF	TGTGCCAGCAGTTTGTCCAGGGAGGCCGGGGAGCTGTTTTTT
TRBJ2-3	TRBV7-9	many	TRBD2	CASSLAASGLGDTQYF	TGTGCCAGCAGCTTAGCGGCTAGCGGGCTCGGGGATACGCAGTATTTT
TRBJ2-3	TRBV4-3	many	NA	CASSQDQRGLTDTQYF	TGCGCCAGCAGCCAAGATCAACGGGGACTCACAGATACGCAGTATTTT
TRBJ2-7	TRBV7-9	many	NA	CASSISDPIPYF	TGTGCCAGCAGCATCAGCGACCCCATCCCGTACTTC